This T cell receptor beta chain was found in a study of T cells in localized non-small cell lung cancer. The assay was immunoSEQ multiplex PCR, and TCRdb's table has in-frame clones only and misses some. The sample yields fewer than 100,000 clones, roughly 86% seen once. CDR3 length: 14 residues. The V gene's germline CDR1 is MNHEY and CDR2 SVGAGI. The ends were cut back, 7 bases at V and 1 base at J, with 13 bases in the middle. Here the sequenced sample was peripheral blood, taken before any cancer treatment. This sequence joins TRBV6-5 and TRBJ1-1, with D possibly being TRBD1 (5 bases). This TCR was recovered from a man aged 40-75 years with stage I squamous cell lung carcinoma. In DNA form, the CDR3 reads TGTGCCAGCACCCTGACAGCAGCGAACACTGAAGCTTTCTTT. Protein: CASTLTAANTEAFF.